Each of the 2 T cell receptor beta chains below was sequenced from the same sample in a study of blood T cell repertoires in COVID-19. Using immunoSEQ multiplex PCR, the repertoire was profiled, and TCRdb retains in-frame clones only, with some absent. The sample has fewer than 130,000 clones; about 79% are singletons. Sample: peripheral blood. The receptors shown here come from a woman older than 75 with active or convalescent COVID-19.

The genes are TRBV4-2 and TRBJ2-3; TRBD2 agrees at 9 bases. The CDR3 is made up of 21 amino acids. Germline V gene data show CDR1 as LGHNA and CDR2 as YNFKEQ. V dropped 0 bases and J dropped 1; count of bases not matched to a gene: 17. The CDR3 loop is CASSQEVVLASGNPRTDTQYF. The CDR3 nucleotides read TGTGCCAGCAGCCAAGAAGTGGTATTGGCTAGCGGGAACCCACGCACAGATACGCAGTATTTT.

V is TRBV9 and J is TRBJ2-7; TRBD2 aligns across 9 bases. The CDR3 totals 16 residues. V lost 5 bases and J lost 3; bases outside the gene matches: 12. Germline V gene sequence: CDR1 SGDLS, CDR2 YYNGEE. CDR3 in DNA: TGTGCCAGCAGTCCCCGCCCTAGCGGGAATGGCTACGAGCAGTACTTC. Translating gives CASSPRPSGNGYEQYF.